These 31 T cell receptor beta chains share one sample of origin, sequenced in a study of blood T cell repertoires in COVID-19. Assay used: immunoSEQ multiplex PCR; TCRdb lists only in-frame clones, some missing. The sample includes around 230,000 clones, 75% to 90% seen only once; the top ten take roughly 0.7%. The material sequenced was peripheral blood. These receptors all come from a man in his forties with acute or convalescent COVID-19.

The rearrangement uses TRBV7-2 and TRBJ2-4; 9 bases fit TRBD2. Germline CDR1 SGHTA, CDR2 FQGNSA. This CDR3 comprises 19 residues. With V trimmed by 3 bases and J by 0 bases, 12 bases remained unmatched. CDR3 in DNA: TGTGCCAGCAGCTTCCCGCCTAGCGGGACTTCCCTAGCCAAAAACATTCAGTACTTC. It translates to CASSFPPSGTSLAKNIQYF.

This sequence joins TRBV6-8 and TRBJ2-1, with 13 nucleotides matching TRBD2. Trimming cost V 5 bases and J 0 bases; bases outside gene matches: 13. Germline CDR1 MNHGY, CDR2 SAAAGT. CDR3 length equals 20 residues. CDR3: CASSRTGLAGPASSYNEQFF. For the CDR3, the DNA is TGTGCCAGCAGTAGAACGGGACTAGCGGGGCCGGCGAGCTCCTACAATGAGCAGTTCTTC.

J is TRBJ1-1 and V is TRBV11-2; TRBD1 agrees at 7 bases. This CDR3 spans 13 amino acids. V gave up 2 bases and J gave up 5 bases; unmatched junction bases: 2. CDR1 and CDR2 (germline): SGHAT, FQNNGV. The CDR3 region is CASSLQGDTEAFF. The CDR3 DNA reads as TGTGCCAGCAGCTTACAGGGGGATACTGAAGCTTTCTTT.

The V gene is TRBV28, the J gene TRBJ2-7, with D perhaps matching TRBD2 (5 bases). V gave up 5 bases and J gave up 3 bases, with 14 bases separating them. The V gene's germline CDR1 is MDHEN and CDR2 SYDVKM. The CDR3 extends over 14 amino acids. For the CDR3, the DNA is TGTGCCAGCAGTCACGCCGGAGGCGGCTACGAGCAGTACTTC. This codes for CASSHAGGGYEQYF.

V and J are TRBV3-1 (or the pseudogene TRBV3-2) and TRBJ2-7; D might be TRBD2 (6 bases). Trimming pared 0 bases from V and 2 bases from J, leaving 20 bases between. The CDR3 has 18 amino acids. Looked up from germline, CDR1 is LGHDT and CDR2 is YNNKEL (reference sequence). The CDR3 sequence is CASSQDPPAQGLTYEQYF. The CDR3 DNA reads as TGTGCCAGCAGCCAAGACCCCCCCGCGCAGGGACTGACCTACGAGCAGTACTTC.

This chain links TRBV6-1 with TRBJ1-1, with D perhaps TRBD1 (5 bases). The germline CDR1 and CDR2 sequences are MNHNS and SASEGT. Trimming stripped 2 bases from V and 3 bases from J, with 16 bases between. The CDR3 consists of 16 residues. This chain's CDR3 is CASSERQGLGYTEAFF. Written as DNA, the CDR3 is TGTGCCAGCAGTGAAAGGCAGGGATTGGGTTACACTGAAGCTTTCTTT.

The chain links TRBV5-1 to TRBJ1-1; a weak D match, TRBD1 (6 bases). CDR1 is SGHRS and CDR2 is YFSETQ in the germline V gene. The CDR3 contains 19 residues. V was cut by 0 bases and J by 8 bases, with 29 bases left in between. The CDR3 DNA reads TGCGCCAGCAGCTTGGAATCTGAGGCCCGACAGAGGGGGAGAGGAGAAGCTTTCTTT. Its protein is CASSLESEARQRGRGEAFF.

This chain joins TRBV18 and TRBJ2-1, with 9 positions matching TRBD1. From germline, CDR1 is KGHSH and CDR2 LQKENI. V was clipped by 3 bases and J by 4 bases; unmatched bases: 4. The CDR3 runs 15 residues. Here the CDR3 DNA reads TGTGCCAGCTCACCGGGACAGGGATGGTACAATGAGCAGTTCTTC. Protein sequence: CASSPGQGWYNEQFF.

CDR3 DNA: TGTGCCAGCAGCTGGGGGGGTCCCCAAAATGAGCAGTTCTTC. Protein product: CASSWGGPQNEQFF. V gene TRBV11-3 combines with J gene TRBJ2-1; 7 bases map to TRBD2. Germline CDR1 is SGHNT and CDR2 is YENEEA. This CDR3 contains 14 residues. V lost 4 bases to trimming and J lost 7 bases; unmatched junction nucleotides: 7.

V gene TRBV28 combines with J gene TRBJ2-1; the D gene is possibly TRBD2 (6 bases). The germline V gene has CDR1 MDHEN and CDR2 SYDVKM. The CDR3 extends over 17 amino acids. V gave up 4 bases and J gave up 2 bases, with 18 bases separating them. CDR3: CASSSPPGSGTYNEQFF. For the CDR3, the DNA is TGTGCCAGCAGTTCCCCCCCCGGGAGTGGAACCTACAATGAGCAGTTCTTC.

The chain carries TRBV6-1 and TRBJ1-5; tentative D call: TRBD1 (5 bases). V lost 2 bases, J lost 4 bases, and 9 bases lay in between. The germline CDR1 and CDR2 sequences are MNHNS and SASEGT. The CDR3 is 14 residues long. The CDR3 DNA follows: TGTGCCAGCAGTGAACGGAGGGGAAATCAGCCCCAGCATTTT. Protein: CASSERRGNQPQHF.

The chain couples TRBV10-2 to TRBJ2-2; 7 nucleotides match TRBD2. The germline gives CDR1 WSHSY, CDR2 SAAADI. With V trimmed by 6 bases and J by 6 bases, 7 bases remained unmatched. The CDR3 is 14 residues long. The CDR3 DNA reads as TGCGCCAGCAGGGACCAGGGAGGGGCCGGGGAGCTGTTTTTT. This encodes CASRDQGGAGELFF.

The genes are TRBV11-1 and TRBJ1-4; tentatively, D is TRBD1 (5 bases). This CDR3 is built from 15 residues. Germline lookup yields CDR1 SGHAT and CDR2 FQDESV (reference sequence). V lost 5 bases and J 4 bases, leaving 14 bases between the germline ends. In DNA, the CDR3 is TGTGCCAGCAGCGAACGGGGGTATGGTAATGAAAAACTGTTTTTT. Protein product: CASSERGYGNEKLFF.

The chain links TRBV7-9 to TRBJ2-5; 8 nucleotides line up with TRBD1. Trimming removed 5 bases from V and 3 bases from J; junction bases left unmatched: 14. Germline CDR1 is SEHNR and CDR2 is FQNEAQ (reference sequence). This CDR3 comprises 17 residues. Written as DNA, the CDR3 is TGTGCCAGCAGCGCTAGAGGGGTGGACAGGGAGGAAGAGACCCAGTACTTC. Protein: CASSARGVDREEETQYF.

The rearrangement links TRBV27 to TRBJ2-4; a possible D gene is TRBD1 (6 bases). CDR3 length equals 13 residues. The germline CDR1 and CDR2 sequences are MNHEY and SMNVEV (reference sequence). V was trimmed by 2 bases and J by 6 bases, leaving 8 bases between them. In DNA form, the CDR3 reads TGTGCCAGCAGTTTACAGACAGGAAACATTCAGTACTTC. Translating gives CASSLQTGNIQYF.

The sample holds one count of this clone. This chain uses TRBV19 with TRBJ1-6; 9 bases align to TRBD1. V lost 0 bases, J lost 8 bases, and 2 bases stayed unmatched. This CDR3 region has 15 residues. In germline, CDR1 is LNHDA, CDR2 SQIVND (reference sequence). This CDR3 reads CASSIDWDRDSPLHF. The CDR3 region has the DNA TGTGCCAGTAGTATAGACTGGGACAGGGATTCACCCCTCCACTTT.

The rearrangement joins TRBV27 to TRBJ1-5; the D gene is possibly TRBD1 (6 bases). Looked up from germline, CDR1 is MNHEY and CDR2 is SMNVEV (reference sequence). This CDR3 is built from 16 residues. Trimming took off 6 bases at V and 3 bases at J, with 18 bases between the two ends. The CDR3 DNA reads TGTGCCAGCAGCGCCCCTGGGGGCGCGCCCAATCAGCCCCAGCATTTT. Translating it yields CASSAPGGAPNQPQHF.

The CDR3 sequence: CASSLRGQFPPEQYF. As DNA, the CDR3 is TGTGCCAGCAGTTTAAGGGGACAGTTCCCTCCCGAGCAGTACTTC. This chain connects TRBV28 to TRBJ2-7; 7 positions match TRBD1. J lost 6 bases, V lost 2 bases, and 10 bases had no gene match. This CDR3 has 15 residues. The germline V gene has CDR1 MDHEN and CDR2 SYDVKM.

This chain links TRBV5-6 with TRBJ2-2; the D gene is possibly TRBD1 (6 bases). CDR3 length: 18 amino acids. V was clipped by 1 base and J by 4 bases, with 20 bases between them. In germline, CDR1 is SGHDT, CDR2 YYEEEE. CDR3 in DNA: TGTGCCAGCAGCTTGCTCTCATTCAGGGGTAAGGGCACCGGGGAGCTGTTTTTT. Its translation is CASSLLSFRGKGTGELFF.

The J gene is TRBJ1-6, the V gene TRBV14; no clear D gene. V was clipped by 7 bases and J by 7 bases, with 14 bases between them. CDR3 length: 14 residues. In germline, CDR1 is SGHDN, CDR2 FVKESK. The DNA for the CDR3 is TGTGCCAGCAACCATGAGTATCGAAATTCACCCCTCCACTTT. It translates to CASNHEYRNSPLHF. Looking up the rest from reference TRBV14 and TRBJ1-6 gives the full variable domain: EAGVTQFPSHSVIEKGQTVTLRCDPISGHDNLYWYRRVMGKEIKFLLHFVKESKQDESGMPNNRFLAERTGGTYSTLKVQPAELEDSGVYFCASNHEYRNSPLHFGNGTRLTVT.

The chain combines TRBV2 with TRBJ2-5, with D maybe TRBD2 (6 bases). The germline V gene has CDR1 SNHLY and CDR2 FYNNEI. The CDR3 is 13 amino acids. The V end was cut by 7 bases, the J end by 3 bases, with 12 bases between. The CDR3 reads CASTPRGKETQYF. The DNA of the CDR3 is TGTGCCAGCACGCCCCGGGGGAAAGAGACCCAGTACTTC.

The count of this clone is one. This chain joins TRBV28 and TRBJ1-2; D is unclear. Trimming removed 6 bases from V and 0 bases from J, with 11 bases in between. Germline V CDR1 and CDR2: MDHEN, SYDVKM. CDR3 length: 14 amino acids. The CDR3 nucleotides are TGTGCCAGCAGCCTACCCTCTGCTAACTATGGCTACACCTTC. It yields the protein CASSLPSANYGYTF.

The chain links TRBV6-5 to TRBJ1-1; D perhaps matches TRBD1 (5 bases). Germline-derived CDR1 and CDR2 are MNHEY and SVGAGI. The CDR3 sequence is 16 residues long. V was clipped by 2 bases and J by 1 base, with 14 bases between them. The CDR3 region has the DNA TGTGCCAGCAGTTACAAAGGGGTCGGCGGGAACACTGAAGCTTTCTTT. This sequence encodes CASSYKGVGGNTEAFF.

The CDR3 here is CASSIARGVYYGYTF. The CDR3 DNA is TGTGCCAGTAGTATCGCCCGGGGGGTGTACTATGGCTACACCTTC. V is TRBV19 and J is TRBJ1-2; D is perhaps TRBD1 (5 bases). With 3 bases removed from V and 3 bases from J, the gap between germline ends came to 14 bases. This CDR3 has 15 amino acids. CDR1 is LNHDA, CDR2 SQIVND, per germline (reference sequence).

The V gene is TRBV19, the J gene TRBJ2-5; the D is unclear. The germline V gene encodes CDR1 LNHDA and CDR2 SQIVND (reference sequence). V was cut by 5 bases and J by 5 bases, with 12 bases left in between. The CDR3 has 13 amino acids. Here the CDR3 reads CASSGPARETQYF. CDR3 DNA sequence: TGTGCCAGTAGTGGTCCCGCCAGGGAGACCCAGTACTTC.

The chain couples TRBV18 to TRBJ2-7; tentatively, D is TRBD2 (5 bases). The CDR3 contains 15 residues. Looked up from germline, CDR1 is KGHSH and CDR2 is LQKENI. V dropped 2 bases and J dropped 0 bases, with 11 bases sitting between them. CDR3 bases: TGTGCCAGCTCACCAATAGCGTTTAGCTCCTACGAGCAGTACTTC. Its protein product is CASSPIAFSSYEQYF.

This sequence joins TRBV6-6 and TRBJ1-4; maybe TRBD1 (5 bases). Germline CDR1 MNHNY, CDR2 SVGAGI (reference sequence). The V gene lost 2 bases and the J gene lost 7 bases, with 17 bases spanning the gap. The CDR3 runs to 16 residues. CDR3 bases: TGTGCCAGCAGTTACCTCGGGCGGGGCTTGGGTGAAAAACTGTTTTTT. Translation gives CASSYLGRGLGEKLFF.

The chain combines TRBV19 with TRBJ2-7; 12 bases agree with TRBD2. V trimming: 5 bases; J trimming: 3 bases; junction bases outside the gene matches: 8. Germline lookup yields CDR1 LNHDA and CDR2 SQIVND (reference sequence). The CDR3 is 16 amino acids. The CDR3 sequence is CASSSPGLAGSYEQYF. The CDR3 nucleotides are TGTGCCAGTAGTTCCCCCGGACTAGCGGGAAGCTACGAGCAGTACTTC. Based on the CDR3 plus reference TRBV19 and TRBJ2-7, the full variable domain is DGGITQSPKYLFRKEGQNVTLSCEQNLNHDAMYWYRQDPGQGLRLIYYSQIVNDFQKGDIAEGYSVSREKKESFPLTVTSAQKNPTAFYLCASSSPGLAGSYEQYFGPGTRLTVT.

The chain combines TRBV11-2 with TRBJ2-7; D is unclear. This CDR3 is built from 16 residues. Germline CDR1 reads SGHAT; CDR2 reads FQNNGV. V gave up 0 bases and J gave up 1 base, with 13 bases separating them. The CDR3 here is CASSLDSFDLSYEQYF. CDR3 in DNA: TGTGCCAGCAGCTTAGATAGTTTCGATCTGTCCTACGAGCAGTACTTC. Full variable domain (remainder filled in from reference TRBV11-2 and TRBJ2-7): EAGVAQSPRYKIIEKRQSVAFWCNPISGHATLYWYQQILGQGPKLLIQFQNNGVVDDSQLPKDRFSAERLKGVDSTLKIQPAKLEDSAVYLCASSLDSFDLSYEQYFGPGTRLTVT.

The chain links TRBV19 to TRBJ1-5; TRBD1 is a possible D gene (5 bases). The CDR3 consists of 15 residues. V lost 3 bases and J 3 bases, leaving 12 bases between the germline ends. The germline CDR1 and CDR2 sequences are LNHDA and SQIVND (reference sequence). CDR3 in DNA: TGTGCCAGTAGTATCACAGGCTACACCAATCAGCCCCAGCATTTT. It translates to CASSITGYTNQPQHF.

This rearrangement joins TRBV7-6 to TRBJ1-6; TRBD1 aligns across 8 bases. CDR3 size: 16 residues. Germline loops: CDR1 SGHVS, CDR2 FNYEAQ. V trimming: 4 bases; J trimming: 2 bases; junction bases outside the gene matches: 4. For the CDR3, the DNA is TGTGCCAGCAGCTCAGGGGGCCTAACCTATAATTCACCCCTCCACTTT. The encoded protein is CASSSGGLTYNSPLHF.